These T cell receptor beta chains were read from a single sample in a study of CD8+CD57+ T cells in acquired aplastic anemia. TCRdb analysed the reads with MiXCR anew, one entry per CDR3 protein. The table shows 35,000 to 45,000 distinct CDR3 sequences, with 68% occurring only once. Sequenced sample: sorted CD4+, CD8+, or CD8+CD57+ T cells (not recorded which) from PBMCs. The receptors were gathered from a human donor in good health, serving as a control. CDR3s include the opening cysteine and the closing phenylalanine or tryptophan. Fields, in order: J gene, V gene, CDR3 protein.

j_gene: TRBJ1-1; v_gene: TRBV9; CDR3aa: CACSVGGGTTEALF
j_gene: TRBJ1-2; v_gene: TRBV24-1; CDR3aa: CATSGKTGKADGYTF
j_gene: TRBJ1-5; v_gene: TRBV6-2/TRBV6-3; CDR3aa: CASAQSRGYSNQPQHF
j_gene: TRBJ1-5; v_gene: TRBV4-2; CDR3aa: CASSQDLSGRTGGAGQPQHF
j_gene: TRBJ2-7; v_gene: TRBV7-6; CDR3aa: CASSSRMDSYEQYF
j_gene: TRBJ2-1; v_gene: TRBV15; CDR3aa: CATSSGTGGSEQFF
j_gene: TRBJ1-1; v_gene: TRBV15; CDR3aa: CATSRENTYTEAFF
j_gene: TRBJ2-7; v_gene: TRBV29-1; CDR3aa: CSVEPKVAGGNEQYF
j_gene: TRBJ2-7; v_gene: TRBV19; CDR3aa: CASSIEGFNVYEQYF
j_gene: TRBJ2-5; v_gene: TRBV19; CDR3aa: CASRPTGGETQYF
j_gene: TRBJ2-5; v_gene: TRBV3-1; CDR3aa: CASTTGTGPFGAQCF
j_gene: TRBJ2-5; v_gene: TRBV20-1; CDR3aa: CSAAVGGGPTQYF
j_gene: TRBJ2-3; v_gene: TRBV10-3; CDR3aa: CAISEWIQRGDNTQYF
j_gene: TRBJ2-5; v_gene: TRBV25-1; CDR3aa: CASSKREGETQYF
j_gene: TRBJ1-1; v_gene: TRBV19; CDR3aa: CASSRGPVNTEAFF
j_gene: TRBJ1-2; v_gene: TRBV29-1; CDR3aa: CSVETYGPYGYTF
j_gene: TRBJ2-1; v_gene: TRBV10-2; CDR3aa: CASGTGTGDYNEQFF
j_gene: TRBJ2-2; v_gene: TRBV7-2; CDR3aa: CASSSGTGELFF
j_gene: TRBJ2-3; v_gene: TRBV13; CDR3aa: CASSSRGPGTQYF
j_gene: TRBJ1-5; v_gene: TRBV10-3; CDR3aa: CAISESRNEAQPQHF
j_gene: TRBJ1-1; v_gene: TRBV7-8; CDR3aa: CASSLADTSPDTEAFF
j_gene: TRBJ2-1; v_gene: TRBV15; CDR3aa: CATSRDRGDRQFF
j_gene: TRBJ1-5; v_gene: TRBV19; CDR3aa: CASSILGQGSQPQHF
j_gene: TRBJ2-4; v_gene: TRBV6-5; CDR3aa: CASSGTGENIQYF
j_gene: TRBJ1-1; v_gene: TRBV28; CDR3aa: CASSRYLDSINTEAFF
j_gene: TRBJ1-2; v_gene: TRBV19; CDR3aa: CASSMARTSLNYGYTF
j_gene: TRBJ2-5; v_gene: TRBV7-2; CDR3aa: CASTPDRQETQYF
j_gene: TRBJ2-7; v_gene: TRBV25-1; CDR3aa: CASSQDPKDRGLGEQYF
j_gene: TRBJ2-7; v_gene: TRBV10-3; CDR3aa: CAISEAGDPYEQYF
j_gene: TRBJ1-1; v_gene: TRBV19; CDR3aa: CASSIVGREAFF
j_gene: TRBJ1-2; v_gene: TRBV9; CDR3aa: CASSAGDGLNYGYTF
j_gene: TRBJ1-6; v_gene: TRBV7-6; CDR3aa: CASSLGDSISSPLHF
j_gene: TRBJ2-1; v_gene: TRBV9; CDR3aa: CASSVAAETQRFSEQFF
j_gene: TRBJ2-7; v_gene: TRBV7-2; CDR3aa: CASSLVGQSYEQYF
j_gene: TRBJ1-1; v_gene: TRBV10-3; CDR3aa: CAISPDSQGRTTEAFF
j_gene: TRBJ1-2; v_gene: TRBV7-2; CDR3aa: CASSLAGGAEGYTF
j_gene: TRBJ2-7; v_gene: TRBV20-1; CDR3aa: CSARDLAGTSYEQYF